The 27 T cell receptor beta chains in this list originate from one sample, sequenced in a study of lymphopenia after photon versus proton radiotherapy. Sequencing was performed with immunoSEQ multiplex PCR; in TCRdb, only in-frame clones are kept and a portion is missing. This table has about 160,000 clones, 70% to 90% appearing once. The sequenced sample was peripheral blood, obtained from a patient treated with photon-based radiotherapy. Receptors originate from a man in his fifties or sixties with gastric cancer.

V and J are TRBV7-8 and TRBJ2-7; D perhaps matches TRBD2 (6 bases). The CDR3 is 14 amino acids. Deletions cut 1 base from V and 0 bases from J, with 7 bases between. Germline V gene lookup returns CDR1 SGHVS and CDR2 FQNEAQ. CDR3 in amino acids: CASSLGGDSYEQYF. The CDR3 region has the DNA TGTGCCAGCAGCTTAGGGGGGGACTCCTACGAGCAGTACTTC.

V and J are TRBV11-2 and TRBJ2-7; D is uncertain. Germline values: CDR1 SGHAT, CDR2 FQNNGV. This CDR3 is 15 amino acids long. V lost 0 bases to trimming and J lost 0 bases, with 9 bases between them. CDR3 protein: CASSLDWTSSYEQYF. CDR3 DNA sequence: TGTGCCAGCAGCTTAGATTGGACGAGCTCCTACGAGCAGTACTTC.

CDR3 amino acids: CASSLVGAGGHLTQYF. CDR3 DNA sequence: TGTGCCAGCAGTTTAGTAGGTGCGGGAGGACACTTAACGCAGTATTTT. This chain links TRBV27 with TRBJ2-3; 8 positions match TRBD2. V lost 2 bases to trimming and J lost 9 bases; unmatched junction nucleotides: 13. Per germline, CDR1 MNHEY and CDR2 SMNVEV (reference sequence). The CDR3 spans 16 residues.

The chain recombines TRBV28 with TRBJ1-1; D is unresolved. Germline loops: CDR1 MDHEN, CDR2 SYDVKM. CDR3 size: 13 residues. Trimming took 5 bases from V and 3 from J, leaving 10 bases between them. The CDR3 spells CASSALSDTEAFF. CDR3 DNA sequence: TGTGCCAGCAGTGCATTGAGTGACACTGAAGCTTTCTTT. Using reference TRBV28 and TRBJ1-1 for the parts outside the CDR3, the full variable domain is DVKVTQSSRYLVKRTGEKVFLECVQDMDHENMFWYRQDPGLGLRLIYFSYDVKMKEKGDIPEGYSVSREKKERFSLILESASTNQTSMYLCASSALSDTEAFFGQGTRLTVV.

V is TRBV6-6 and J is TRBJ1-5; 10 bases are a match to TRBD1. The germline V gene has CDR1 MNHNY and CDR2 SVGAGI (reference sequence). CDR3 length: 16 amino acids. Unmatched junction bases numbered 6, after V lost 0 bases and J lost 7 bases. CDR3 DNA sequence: TGTGCCAGCAGTTACTCGACAGGGGGCACTTGGCAGCCCCAGCATTTT. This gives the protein CASSYSTGGTWQPQHF.

This CDR3 reads CASSPQRPGSYNEQFF. The CDR3 bases are TGTGCCAGCAGCCCGCAGCGGCCAGGATCCTACAATGAGCAGTTCTTC. J is TRBJ2-1 and V is TRBV7-9; D might be TRBD2 (5 bases). V was cut by 5 bases and J by 1 base, with 15 bases left in between. Germline V gives CDR1 SEHNR, CDR2 FQNEAQ (reference sequence). This CDR3 has 16 amino acids. Full variable domain (rest looked up from reference TRBV7-9 and TRBJ2-1): DTGVSQNPRHKITKRGQNVTFRCDPISEHNRLYWYRQTLGQGPEFLTYFQNEAQLEKSRLLSDRFSAERPKGSFSTLEIQRTEQGDSAMYLCASSPQRPGSYNEQFFGPGTRLTVL.

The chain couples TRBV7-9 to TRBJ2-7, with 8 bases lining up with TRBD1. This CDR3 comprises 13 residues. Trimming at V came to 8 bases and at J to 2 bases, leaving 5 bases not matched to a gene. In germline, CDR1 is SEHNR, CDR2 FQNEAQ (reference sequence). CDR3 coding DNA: TGTGCCAGCCAACAGGGGGTGACCTACGAGCAGTACTTC. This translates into CASQQGVTYEQYF.

In DNA form, the CDR3 reads TGTGCCAGCACTCACGACACCGGGGAGCTGTTTTTT. Its protein is CASTHDTGELFF. The V and J genes are TRBV27 and TRBJ2-2; D unresolved. V was pared by 7 bases and J by 3 bases, with 6 bases between. The CDR3 consists of 12 residues. In germline, CDR1 is MNHEY, CDR2 SMNVEV (reference sequence).

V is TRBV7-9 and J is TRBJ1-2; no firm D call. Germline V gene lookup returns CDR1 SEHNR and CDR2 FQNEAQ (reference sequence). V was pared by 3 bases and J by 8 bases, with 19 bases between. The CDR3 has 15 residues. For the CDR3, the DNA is TGTGCCAGCAGCTTCACCACCGGTGGGGTTTTAGGCTACACCTTC. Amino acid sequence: CASSFTTGGVLGYTF.

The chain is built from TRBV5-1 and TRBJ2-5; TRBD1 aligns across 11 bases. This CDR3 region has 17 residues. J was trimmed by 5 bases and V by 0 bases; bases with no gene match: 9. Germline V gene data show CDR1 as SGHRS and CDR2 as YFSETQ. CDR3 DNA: TGCGCCAGCAGCTTGGGACACGGGACAGGGGGTAGGGAGACCCAGTACTTC. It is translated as CASSLGHGTGGRETQYF. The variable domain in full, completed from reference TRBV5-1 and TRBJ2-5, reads KAGVTQTPRYLIKTRGQQVTLSCSPISGHRSVSWYQQTPGQGLQFLFEYFSETQRNKGNFPGRFSGRQFSNSRSEMNVSTLELGDSALYLCASSLGHGTGGRETQYFGPGTRLLVL.

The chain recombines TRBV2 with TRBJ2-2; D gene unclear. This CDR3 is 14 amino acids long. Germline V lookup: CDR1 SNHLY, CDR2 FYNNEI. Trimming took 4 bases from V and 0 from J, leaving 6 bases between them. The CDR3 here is CASSGTANTGELFF. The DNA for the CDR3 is TGTGCCAGCAGTGGGACGGCGAACACCGGGGAGCTGTTTTTT.

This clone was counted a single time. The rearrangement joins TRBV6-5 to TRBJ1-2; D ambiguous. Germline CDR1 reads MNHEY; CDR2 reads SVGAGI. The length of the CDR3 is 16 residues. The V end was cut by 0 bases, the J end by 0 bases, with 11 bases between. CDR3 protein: CASSYSRTVTNYGYTF. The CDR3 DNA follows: TGTGCCAGCAGTTACTCGAGGACCGTGACTAACTATGGCTACACCTTC.

CDR3 DNA sequence: TGTGCCAGCTCACCCCTTGAGGCTAGCGGGAGGCCTTACGAGCAGTACTTC. Translated, it gives CASSPLEASGRPYEQYF. The chain joins TRBV18 to TRBJ2-7; 11 bases agree with TRBD2. Trimming at V came to 3 bases and at J to 4 bases, leaving 11 bases not matched to a gene. CDR3 length: 17 amino acids. The germline gives CDR1 KGHSH, CDR2 LQKENI.

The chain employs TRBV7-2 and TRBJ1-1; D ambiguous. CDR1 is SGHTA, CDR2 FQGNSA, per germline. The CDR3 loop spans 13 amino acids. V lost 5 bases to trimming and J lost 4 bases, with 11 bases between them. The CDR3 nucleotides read TGTGCCAGCAGCCCCGGACGCCTCACTGAAGCTTTCTTT. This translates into CASSPGRLTEAFF.

The CDR3 loop reads CASSRTSGGYEQYF. The DNA of the CDR3 is TGCGCCAGCAGCCGGACTAGCGGTGGGTACGAGCAGTACTTC. The chain combines TRBV5-1 with TRBJ2-7, with 10 bases matching TRBD2. The germline CDR1 and CDR2 sequences are SGHRS and YFSETQ. CDR3 length equals 14 residues. J was trimmed by 4 bases and V by 4 bases; bases with no gene match: 5.

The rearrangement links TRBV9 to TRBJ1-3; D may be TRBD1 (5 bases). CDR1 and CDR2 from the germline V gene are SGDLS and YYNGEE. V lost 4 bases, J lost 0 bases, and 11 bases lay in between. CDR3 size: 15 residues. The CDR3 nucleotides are TGTGCCAGCAGCCGTGGGACGGTCTCTGGAAACACCATATATTTT. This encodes CASSRGTVSGNTIYF.

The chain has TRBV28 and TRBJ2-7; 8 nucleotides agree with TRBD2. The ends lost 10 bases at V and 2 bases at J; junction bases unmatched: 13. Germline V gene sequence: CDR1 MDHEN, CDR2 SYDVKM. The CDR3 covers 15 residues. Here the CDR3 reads CAKPPGREDPYEQYF. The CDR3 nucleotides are TGTGCCAAGCCCCCTGGGCGGGAGGACCCCTACGAGCAGTACTTC.

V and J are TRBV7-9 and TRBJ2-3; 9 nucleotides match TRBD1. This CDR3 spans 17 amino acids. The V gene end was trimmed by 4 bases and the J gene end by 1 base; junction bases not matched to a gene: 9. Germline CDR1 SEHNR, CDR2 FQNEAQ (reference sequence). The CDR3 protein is CASSSLTRTGGTDTQYF. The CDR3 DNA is TGTGCCAGCAGCTCGCTCACCCGGACAGGGGGCACAGATACGCAGTATTTT.

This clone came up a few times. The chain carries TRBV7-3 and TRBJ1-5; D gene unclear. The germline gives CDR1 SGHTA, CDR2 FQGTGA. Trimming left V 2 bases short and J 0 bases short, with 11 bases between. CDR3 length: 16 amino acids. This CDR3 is CASSLGQPYSNQPQHF. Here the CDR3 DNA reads TGTGCCAGCAGCTTAGGTCAGCCCTATAGCAATCAGCCCCAGCATTTT.

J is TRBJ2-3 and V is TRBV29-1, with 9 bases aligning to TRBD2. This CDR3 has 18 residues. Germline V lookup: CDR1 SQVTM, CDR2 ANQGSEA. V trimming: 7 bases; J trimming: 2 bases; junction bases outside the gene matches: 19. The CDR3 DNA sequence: TGCAGCGCAACAAAGCGGGAGGCTCTCCCAAAATACACAGATACGCAGTATTTT. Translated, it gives CSATKREALPKYTDTQYF.

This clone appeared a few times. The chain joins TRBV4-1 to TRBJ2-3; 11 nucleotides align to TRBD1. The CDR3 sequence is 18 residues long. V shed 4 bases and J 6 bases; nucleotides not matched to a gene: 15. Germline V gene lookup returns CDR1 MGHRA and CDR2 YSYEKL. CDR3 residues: CASSRGSLRTGGMDTQYF. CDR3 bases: TGCGCCAGCAGCCGGGGTTCTTTAAGGACAGGGGGCATGGATACGCAGTATTTT.

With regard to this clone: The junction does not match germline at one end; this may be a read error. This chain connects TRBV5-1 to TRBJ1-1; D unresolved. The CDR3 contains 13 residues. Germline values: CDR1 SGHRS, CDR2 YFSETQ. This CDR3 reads CASSLAGRSQHLF. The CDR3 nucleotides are TGCGCCAGCAGCTTGGCCGGCAGAAGCCAGCATCTTTTT.

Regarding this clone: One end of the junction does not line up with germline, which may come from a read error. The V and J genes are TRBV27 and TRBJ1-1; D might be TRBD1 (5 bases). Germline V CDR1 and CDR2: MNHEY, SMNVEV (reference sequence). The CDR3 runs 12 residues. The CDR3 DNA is TGTGCCAGCAGAAGGGACGGGTTACCACAGAGTTTT. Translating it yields CASRRDGLPQSF.

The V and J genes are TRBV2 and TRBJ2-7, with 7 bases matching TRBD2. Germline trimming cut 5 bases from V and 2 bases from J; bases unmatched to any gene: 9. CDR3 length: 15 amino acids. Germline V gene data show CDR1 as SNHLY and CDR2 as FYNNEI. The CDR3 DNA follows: TGTGCCAGCAGTCTCCGGAATGGACTAGCCTACGAGCAGTACTTC. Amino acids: CASSLRNGLAYEQYF.

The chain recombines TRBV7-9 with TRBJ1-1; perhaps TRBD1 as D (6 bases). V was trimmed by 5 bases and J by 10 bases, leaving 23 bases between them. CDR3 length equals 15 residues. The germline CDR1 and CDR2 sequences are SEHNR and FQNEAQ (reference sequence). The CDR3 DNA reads TGTGCCAGCAGCCCCGAGGGGGTGTCTTTGGTGAGAGCTTTCTTT. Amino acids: CASSPEGVSLVRAFF. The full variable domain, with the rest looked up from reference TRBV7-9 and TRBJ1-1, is DTGVSQNPRHKITKRGQNVTFRCDPISEHNRLYWYRQTLGQGPEFLTYFQNEAQLEKSRLLSDRFSAERPKGSFSTLEIQRTEQGDSAMYLCASSPEGVSLVRAFFGQGTRLTVV.

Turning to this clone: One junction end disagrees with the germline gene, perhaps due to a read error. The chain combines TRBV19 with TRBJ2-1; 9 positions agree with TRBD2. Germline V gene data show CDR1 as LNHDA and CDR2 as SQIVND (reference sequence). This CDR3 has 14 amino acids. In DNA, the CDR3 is TGTGCCAGTACCCTTAGCGGGAGTCGGAATGAGCGGTTCTTC. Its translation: CASTLSGSRNERFF. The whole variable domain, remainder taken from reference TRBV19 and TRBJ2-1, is DGGITQSPKYLFRKEGQNVTLSCEQNLNHDAMYWYRQDPGQGLRLIYYSQIVNDFQKGDIAEGYSVSREKKESFPLTVTSAQKNPTAFYLCASTLSGSRNERFFGPGTRLTVL.

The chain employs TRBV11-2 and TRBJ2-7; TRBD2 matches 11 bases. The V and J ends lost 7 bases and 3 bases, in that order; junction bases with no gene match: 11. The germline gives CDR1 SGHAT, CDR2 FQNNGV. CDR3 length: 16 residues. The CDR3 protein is CASTLSPGLAVYEQYF. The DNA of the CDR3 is TGTGCCAGCACCTTGAGCCCGGGACTAGCGGTCTACGAGCAGTACTTC.